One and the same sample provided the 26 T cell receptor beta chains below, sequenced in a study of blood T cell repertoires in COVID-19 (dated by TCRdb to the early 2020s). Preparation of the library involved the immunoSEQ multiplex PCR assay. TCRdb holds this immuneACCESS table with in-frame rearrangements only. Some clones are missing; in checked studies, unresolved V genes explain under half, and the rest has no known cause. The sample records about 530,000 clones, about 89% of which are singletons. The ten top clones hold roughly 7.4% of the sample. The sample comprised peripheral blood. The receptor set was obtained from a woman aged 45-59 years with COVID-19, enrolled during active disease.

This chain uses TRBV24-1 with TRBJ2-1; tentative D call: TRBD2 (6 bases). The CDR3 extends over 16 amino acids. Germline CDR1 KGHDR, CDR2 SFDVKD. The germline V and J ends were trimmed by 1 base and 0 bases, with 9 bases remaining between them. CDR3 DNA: TGTGCCACCAGTGATTTCTCCGGGAGCTCCTACAATGAGCAGTTCTTC. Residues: CATSDFSGSSYNEQFF.

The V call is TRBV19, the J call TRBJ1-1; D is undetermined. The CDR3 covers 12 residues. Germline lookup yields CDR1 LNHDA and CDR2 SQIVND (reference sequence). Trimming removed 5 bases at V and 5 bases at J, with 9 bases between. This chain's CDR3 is CASSLSGTEAFF. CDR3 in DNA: TGTGCCAGTAGTTTGTCGGGAACTGAAGCTTTCTTT.

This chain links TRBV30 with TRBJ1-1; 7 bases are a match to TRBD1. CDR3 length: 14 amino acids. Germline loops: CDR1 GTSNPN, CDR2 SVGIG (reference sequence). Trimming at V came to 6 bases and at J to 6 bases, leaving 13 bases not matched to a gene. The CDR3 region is CACLPYRGWPEAFF. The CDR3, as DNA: TGTGCCTGCCTCCCTTACAGGGGCTGGCCTGAAGCTTTCTTT.

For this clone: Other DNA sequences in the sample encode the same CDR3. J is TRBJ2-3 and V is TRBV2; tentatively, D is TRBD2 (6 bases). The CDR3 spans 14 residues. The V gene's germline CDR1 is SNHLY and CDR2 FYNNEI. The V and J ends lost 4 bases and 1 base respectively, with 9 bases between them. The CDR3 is CASSVGGGTDTQYF. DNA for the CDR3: TGTGCCAGCAGTGTCGGCGGGGGCACAGATACGCAGTATTTT. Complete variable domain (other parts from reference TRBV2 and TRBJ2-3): EPEVTQTPSHQVTQMGQEVILRCVPISNHLYFYWYRQILGQKVEFLVSFYNNEISEKSEIFDDQFSVERPDGSNFTLKIRSTKLEDSAMYFCASSVGGGTDTQYFGPGTRLTVL.

This CDR3 is CASSELRGGVWETQYF. CDR3 coding DNA: TGTGCCAGCAGTGAATTGAGGGGAGGAGTGTGGGAGACCCAGTACTTC. The V call is TRBV6-1, the J call TRBJ2-5, with D maybe TRBD2 (6 bases). Germline V CDR1 and CDR2: MNHNS, SASEGT. The V end lost 2 bases, the J end lost 5 bases, and 18 bases lay between the germline ends. The CDR3 extends over 16 amino acids.

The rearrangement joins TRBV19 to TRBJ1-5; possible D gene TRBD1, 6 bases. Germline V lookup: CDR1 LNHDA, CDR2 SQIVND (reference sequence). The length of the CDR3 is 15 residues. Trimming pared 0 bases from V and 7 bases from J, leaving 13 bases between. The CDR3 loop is CASSIDQGSGQPQHF. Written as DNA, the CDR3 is TGTGCCAGTAGTATAGACCAGGGGTCGGGGCAGCCCCAGCATTTT.

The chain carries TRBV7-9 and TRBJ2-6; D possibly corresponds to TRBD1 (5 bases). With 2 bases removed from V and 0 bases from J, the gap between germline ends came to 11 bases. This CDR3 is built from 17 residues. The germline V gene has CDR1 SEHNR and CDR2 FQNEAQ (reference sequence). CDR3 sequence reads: CASSLMRTSSGANVLTF. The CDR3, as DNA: TGTGCCAGCAGCTTAATGCGGACAAGCTCTGGGGCCAACGTCCTGACTTTC.

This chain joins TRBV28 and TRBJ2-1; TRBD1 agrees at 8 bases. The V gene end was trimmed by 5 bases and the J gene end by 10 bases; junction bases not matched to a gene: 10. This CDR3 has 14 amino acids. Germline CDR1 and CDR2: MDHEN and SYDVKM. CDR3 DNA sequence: TGTGCCAGCAGTCCGACAGGGGCCTACGGGGAGCAGTTCTTC. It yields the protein CASSPTGAYGEQFF.

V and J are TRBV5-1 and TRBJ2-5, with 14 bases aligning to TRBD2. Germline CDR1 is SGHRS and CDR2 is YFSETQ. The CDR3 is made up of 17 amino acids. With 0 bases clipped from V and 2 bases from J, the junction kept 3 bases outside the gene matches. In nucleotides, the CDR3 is TGCGCCAGCAGCTTGGGACTAGCGGGGGGGGCGCAAGAGACCCAGTACTTC. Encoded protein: CASSLGLAGGAQETQYF.

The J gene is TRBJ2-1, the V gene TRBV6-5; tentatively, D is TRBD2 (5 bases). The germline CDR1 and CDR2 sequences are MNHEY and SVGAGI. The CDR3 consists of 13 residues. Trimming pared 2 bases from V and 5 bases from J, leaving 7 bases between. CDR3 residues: CASSYQLDNEQFF. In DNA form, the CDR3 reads TGTGCCAGCAGTTACCAACTAGACAATGAGCAGTTCTTC.

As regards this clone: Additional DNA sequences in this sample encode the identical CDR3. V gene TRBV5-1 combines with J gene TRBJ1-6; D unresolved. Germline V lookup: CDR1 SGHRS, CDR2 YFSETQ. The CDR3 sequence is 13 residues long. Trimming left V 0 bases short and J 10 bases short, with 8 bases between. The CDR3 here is CASSLAGRSPLHF. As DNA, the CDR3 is TGCGCCAGCAGCTTGGCCGGTCGCTCACCCCTCCACTTT.

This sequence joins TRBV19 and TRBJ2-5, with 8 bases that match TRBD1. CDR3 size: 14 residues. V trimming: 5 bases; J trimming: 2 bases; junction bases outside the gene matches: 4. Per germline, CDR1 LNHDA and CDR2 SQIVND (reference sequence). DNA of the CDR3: TGTGCCAGTAGTGACGGGACAGGACAAGAGACCCAGTACTTC. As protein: CASSDGTGQETQYF.

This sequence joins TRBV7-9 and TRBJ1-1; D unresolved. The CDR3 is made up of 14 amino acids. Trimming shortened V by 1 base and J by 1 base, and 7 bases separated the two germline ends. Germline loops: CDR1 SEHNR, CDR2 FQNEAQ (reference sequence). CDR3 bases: TGTGCCAGCAGCTTAGACAGTACGAACACTGAAGCTTTCTTT. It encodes CASSLDSTNTEAFF.

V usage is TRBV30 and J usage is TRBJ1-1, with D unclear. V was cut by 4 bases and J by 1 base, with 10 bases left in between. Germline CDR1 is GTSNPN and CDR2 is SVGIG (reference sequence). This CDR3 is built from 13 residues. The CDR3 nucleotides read TGTGCCTGGAAAGCGTTCTCGAACACTGAAGCTTTCTTT. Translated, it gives CAWKAFSNTEAFF.

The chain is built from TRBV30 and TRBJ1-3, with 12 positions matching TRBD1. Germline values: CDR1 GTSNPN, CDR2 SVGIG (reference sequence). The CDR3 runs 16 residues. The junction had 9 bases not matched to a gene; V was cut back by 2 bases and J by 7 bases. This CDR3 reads CAWSYRGTGGLNTIYF. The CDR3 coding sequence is TGTGCCTGGAGTTATCGGGGGACAGGGGGCTTGAACACCATATATTTT.

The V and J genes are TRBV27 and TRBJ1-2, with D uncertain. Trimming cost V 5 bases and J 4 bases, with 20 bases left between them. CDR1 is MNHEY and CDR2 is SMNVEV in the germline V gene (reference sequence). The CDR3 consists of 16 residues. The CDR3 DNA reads TGTGCCAGCAGTCCTACTCGGAGCTACCCGGGCTATGGCTACACCTTC. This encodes CASSPTRSYPGYGYTF.

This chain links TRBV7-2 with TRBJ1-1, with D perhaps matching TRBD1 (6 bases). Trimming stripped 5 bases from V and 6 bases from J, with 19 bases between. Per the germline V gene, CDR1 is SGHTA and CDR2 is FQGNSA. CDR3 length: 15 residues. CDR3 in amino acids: CASSPRPTGFAEAFF. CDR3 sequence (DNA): TGTGCCAGCAGCCCCCGACCTACAGGGTTCGCTGAAGCTTTCTTT.

The DNA of the CDR3 is TGTGCCAGTACCAGGACAGGGGGTAACACTGAAGCTTTCTTT. Translated, it gives CASTRTGGNTEAFF. This rearrangement joins TRBV19 to TRBJ1-1, with 10 bases fitting TRBD1. The germline CDR1 and CDR2 sequences are LNHDA and SQIVND (reference sequence). With 7 bases clipped from V and 2 bases from J, the junction kept 4 bases outside the gene matches. The CDR3 spans 14 residues.

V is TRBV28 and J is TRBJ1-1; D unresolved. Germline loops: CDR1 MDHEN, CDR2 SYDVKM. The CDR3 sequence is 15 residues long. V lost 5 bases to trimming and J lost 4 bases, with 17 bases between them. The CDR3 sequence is CASSPFYGKGTEAFF. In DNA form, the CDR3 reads TGTGCCAGCAGTCCCTTTTACGGGAAAGGCACTGAAGCTTTCTTT.

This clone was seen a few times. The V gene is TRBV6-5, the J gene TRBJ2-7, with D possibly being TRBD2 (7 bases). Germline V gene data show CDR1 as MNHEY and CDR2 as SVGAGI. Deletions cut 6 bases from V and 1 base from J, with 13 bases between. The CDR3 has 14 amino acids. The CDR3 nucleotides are TGTGCCAGCAGGGAGAGGGGGGGGTCCTACGAGCAGTACTTC. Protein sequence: CASRERGGSYEQYF.

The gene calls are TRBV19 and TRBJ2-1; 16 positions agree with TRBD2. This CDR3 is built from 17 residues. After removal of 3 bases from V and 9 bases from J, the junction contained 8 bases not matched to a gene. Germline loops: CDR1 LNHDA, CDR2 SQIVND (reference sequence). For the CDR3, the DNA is TGTGCCAGTAGTATTTATGGGACTAGCGGGGGGGTCGGTGAGCAGTTCTTC. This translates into CASSIYGTSGGVGEQFF. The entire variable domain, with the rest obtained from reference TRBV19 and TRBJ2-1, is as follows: DGGITQSPKYLFRKEGQNVTLSCEQNLNHDAMYWYRQDPGQGLRLIYYSQIVNDFQKGDIAEGYSVSREKKESFPLTVTSAQKNPTAFYLCASSIYGTSGGVGEQFFGPGTRLTVL.

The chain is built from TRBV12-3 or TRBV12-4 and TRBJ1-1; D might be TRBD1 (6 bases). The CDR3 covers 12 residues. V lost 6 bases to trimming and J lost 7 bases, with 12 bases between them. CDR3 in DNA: TGTGCCAGCAGCATCGACAGGCATGAAGCTTTCTTT. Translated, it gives CASSIDRHEAFF.

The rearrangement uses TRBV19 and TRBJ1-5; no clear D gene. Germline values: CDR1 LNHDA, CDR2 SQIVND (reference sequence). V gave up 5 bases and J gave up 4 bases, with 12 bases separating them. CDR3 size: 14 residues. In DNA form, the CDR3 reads TGTGCCAGTAGTGGCCAGGCCTCGAATCAGCCCCAGCATTTT. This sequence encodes CASSGQASNQPQHF.

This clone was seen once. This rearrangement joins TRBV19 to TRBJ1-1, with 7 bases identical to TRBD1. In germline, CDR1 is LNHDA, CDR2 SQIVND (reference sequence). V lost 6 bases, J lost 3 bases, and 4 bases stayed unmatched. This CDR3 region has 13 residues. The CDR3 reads CASRSTGDTEAFF. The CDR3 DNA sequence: TGTGCCAGTAGGAGCACAGGGGACACTGAAGCTTTCTTT.

The CDR3 reads CASSLGGSVEDYTF. The CDR3 DNA follows: TGTGCCAGCAGCTTGGGCGGGTCAGTTGAGGACTACACCTTC. This rearrangement joins TRBV5-4 to TRBJ1-2; D is unresolved. The CDR3 spans 14 residues. Trimming removed 0 bases at V and 10 bases at J, with 16 bases between. The germline V gene encodes CDR1 SGHNT and CDR2 YYREEE (reference sequence). The full variable domain, its missing parts supplied by reference TRBV5-4 and TRBJ1-2, is ETGVTQSPTHLIKTRGQQVTLRCSSQSGHNTVSWYQQALGQGPQFIFQYYREEENGRGNFPPRFSGLQFPNYSSELNVNALELDDSALYLCASSLGGSVEDYTFGSGTRLTVV.

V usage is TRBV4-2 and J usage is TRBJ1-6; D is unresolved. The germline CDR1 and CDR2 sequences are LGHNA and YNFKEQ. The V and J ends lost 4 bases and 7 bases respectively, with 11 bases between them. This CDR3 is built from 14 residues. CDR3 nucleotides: TGTGCCAGCAGCCTACGGAGCCGGAATTCACCCCTCCACTTT. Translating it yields CASSLRSRNSPLHF.